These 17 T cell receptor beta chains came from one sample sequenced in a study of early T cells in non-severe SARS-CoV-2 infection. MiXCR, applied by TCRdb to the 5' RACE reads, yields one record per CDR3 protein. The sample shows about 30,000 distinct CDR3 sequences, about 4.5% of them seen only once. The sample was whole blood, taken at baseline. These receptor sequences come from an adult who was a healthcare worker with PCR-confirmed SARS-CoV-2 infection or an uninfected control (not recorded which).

The CDR3 loop is CSALYSIPRTDTQYF. Here the CDR3 DNA reads TGCAGTGCGCTCTATAGTATCCCCCGCACAGATACGCAGTATTTT. V usage is TRBV20-1 and J usage is TRBJ2-3; D remains unclear. With 6 bases removed from V and 1 base from J, the gap between germline ends came to 17 bases. The CDR3 spans 15 residues. The V gene's germline CDR1 is DFQATT and CDR2 SNEGSKA (reference sequence).

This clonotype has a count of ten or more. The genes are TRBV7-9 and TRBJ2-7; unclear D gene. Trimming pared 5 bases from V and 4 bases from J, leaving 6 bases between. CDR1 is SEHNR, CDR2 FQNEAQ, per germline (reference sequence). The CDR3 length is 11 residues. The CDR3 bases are TGTGCCAGCAGCGCCACATACGAGCAGTACTTC. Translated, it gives CASSATYEQYF.

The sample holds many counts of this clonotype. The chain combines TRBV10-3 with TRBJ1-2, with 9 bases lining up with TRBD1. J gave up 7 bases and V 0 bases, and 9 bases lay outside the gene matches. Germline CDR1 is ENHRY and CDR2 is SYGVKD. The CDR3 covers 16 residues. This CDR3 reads CAISESAKGQGVGYTF. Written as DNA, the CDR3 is TGTGCCATCAGTGAGTCGGCAAAGGGACAGGGTGTTGGCTACACCTTC.

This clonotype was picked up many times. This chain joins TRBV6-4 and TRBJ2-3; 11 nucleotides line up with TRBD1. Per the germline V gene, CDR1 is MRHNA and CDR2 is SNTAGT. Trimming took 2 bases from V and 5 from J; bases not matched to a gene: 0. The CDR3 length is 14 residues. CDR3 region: CASSDGTGGDTQYF. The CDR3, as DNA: TGTGCCAGCAGTGACGGGACAGGGGGAGATACGCAGTATTTT.

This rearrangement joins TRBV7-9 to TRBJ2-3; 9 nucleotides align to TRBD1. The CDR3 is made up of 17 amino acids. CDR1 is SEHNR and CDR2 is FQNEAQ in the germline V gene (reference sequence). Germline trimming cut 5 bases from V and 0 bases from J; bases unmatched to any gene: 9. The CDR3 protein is CASSPLDRGGSTDTQYF. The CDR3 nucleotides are TGTGCCAGCAGCCCCTTGGACAGGGGCGGTAGCACAGATACGCAGTATTTT.

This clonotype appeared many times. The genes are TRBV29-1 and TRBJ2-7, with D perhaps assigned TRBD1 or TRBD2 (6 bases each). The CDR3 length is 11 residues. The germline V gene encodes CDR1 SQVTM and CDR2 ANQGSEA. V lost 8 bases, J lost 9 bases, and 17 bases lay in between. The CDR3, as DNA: TGCAGCCTAGAGGGGGGTGGTAGGCAGTACTTC. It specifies CSLEGGGRQYF.

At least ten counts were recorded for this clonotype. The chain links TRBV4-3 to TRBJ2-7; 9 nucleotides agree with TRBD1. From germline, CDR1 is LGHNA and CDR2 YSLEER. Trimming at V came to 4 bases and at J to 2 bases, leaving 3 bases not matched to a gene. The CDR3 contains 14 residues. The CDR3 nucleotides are TGCGCCAGCAGCCGTGGACAGGGGACCTACGAGCAGTACTTC. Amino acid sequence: CASSRGQGTYEQYF.

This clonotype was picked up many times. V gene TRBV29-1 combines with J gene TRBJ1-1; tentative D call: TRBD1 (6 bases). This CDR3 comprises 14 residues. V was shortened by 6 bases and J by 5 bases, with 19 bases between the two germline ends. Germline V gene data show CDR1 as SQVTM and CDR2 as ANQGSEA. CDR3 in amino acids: CSVQTTTGRTEAFF. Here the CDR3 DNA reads TGCAGCGTACAAACAACGACAGGCCGGACTGAAGCTTTCTTT.

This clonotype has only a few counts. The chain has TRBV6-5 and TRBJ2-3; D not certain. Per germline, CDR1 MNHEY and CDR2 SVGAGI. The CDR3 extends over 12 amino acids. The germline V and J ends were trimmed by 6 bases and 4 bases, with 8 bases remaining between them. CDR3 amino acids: CASSNPADTQYF. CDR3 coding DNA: TGTGCCAGCAGCAACCCAGCAGATACGCAGTATTTT.

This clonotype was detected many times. The CDR3 sequence: CASSLSQAYEQYF. The CDR3 DNA follows: TGTGCCAGCAGCTTGAGTCAAGCTTACGAGCAGTACTTC. The genes are TRBV5-6 and TRBJ2-7; no reliable D call. This CDR3 has 13 amino acids. CDR1 and CDR2 from the germline V gene are SGHDT and YYEEEE. V shed 1 base and J shed 4 bases, with 9 bases lying between them.

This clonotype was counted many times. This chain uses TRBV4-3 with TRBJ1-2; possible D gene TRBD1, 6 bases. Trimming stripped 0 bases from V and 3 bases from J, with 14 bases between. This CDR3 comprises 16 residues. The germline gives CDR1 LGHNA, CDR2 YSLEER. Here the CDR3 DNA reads TGCGCCAGCAGCCAAGAAGGGGGGCTTAGGGACTATGGCTACACCTTC. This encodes CASSQEGGLRDYGYTF.

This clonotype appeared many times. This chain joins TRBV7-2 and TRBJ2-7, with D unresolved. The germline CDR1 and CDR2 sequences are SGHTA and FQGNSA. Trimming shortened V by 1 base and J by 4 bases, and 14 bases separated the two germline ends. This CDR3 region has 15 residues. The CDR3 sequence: CASSLDSLVSYEQYF. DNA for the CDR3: TGTGCCAGCAGCTTAGACTCACTGGTTTCTTACGAGCAGTACTTC.

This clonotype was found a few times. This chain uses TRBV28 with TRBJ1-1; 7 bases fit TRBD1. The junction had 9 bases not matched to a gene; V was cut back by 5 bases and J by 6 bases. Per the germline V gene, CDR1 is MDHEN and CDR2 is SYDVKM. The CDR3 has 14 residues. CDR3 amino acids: CASSQRQGRAEAFF. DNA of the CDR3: TGTGCCAGCAGTCAACGACAGGGAAGAGCTGAAGCTTTCTTT. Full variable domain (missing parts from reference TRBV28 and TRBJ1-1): DVKVTQSSRYLVKRTGEKVFLECVQDMDHENMFWYRQDPGLGLRLIYFSYDVKMKEKGDIPEGYSVSREKKERFSLILESASTNQTSMYLCASSQRQGRAEAFFGQGTRLTVV.

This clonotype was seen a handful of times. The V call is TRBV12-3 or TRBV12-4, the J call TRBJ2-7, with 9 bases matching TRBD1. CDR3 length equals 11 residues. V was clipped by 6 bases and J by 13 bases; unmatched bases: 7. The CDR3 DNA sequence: TGTGCCAGCAGCTTCCGGGACAGGGCCTACTTC. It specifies CASSFRDRAYF.

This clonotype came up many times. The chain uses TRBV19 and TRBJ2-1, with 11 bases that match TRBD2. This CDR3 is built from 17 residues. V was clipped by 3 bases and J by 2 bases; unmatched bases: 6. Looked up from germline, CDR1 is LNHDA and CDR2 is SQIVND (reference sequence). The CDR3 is CASSMGTSGRPYNEQFF. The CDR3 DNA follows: TGTGCCAGTAGTATGGGGACTAGCGGTAGACCCTACAATGAGCAGTTCTTC.

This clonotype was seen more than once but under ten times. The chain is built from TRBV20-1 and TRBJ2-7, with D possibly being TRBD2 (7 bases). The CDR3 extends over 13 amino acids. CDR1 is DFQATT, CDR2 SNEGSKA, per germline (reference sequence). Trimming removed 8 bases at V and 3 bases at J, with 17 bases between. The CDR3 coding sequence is TGCAGTCCGGAGGGGGGGGCAAGCTACGAGCAGTACTTC. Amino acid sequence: CSPEGGASYEQYF.

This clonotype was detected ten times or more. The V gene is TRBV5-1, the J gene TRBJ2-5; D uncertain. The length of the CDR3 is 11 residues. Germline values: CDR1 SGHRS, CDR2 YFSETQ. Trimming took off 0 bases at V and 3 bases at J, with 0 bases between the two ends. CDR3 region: CASSLEETQYF. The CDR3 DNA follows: TGCGCCAGCAGCTTGGAAGAGACCCAGTACTTC.